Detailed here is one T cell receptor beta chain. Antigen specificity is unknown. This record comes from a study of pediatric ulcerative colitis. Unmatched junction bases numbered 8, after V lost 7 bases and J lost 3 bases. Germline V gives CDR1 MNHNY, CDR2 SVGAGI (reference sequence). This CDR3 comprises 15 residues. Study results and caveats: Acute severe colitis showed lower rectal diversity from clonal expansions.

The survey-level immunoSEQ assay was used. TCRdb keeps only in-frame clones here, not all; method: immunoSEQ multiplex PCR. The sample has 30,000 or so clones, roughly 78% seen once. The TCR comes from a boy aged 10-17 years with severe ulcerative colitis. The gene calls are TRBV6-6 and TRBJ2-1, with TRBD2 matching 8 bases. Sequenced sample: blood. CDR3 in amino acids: CASTAGGGNYNEQFF. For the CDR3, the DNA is TGTGCCAGCACTGCGGGAGGCGGAAACTACAATGAGCAGTTCTTC.